Each of the 7 T cell receptor beta chains below was sequenced from the same sample in a study of blood T cell repertoires in COVID-19. The protocol was immunoSEQ multiplex PCR, while the TCRdb copy is restricted to in-frame clones and leaves out a portion. This table holds 55,000 to 75,000 clones, around 77% found once. The material sequenced was peripheral blood. Receptors originate from an older woman with COVID-19, enrolled during active disease.

The genes are TRBV5-1 and TRBJ1-1, with 9 nucleotides matching TRBD1. Germline CDR1 SGHRS, CDR2 YFSETQ. The CDR3 is 16 amino acids. Trimming took 4 bases from V and 6 from J; bases not matched to a gene: 13. CDR3 protein: CASSQGTGPNRAEAFF. The CDR3 DNA reads as TGCGCCAGCAGCCAAGGGACAGGGCCTAACCGGGCTGAAGCTTTCTTT.

This clone was found a few times. V is TRBV10-1 and J is TRBJ2-1; the match to TRBD2 covers 10 bases. Germline CDR1 and CDR2: WNHNN and SYGVQD (reference sequence). The CDR3 is 15 residues long. J was trimmed by 7 bases and V by 0 bases; bases with no gene match: 3. The CDR3 DNA is TGCGCCAGCAGTGAGTCTCTAGCGGGGGTGAATGAGCAGTTCTTC. The encoded protein is CASSESLAGVNEQFF.

This clone was picked up a small number of times. The identical CDR3 is also encoded by other nucleotide sequences in the sample. The chain carries TRBV3-1 (or the pseudogene TRBV3-2) and TRBJ1-2; D remains unclear. The CDR3 is 15 amino acids. In germline, CDR1 is LGHDT, CDR2 YNNKEL (reference sequence). The V end was cut by 0 bases, the J end by 5 bases, with 13 bases between. The CDR3 DNA sequence: TGTGCCAGCAGCCAAGATAGCACTACGAGATATGGCTACACCTTC. It is translated as CASSQDSTTRYGYTF.

The V and J genes are TRBV15 and TRBJ2-2, with 8 positions matching TRBD2. The CDR3 is 15 residues long. Germline CDR1 reads LNHNV; CDR2 reads YYDKDF (reference sequence). The J segment lost 6 bases and the V segment lost 3 bases, leaving 6 bases of the junction unmatched. The CDR3 sequence is CATSSSAGAAGELFF. CDR3 DNA sequence: TGTGCCACCAGCAGTTCAGCGGGAGCCGCCGGGGAGCTGTTTTTT. Full variable domain (rest looked up from reference TRBV15 and TRBJ2-2): DAMVIQNPRYQVTQFGKPVTLSCSQTLNHNVMYWYQQKSSQAPKLLFHYYDKDFNNEADTPDNFQSRRPNTSFCFLDIRSPGLGDTAMYLCATSSSAGAAGELFFGEGSRLTVL.

For the CDR3, the DNA is TGTGCCAGCAGCCGACCCAAGACAGGGGAGGTCGCGTTTGGCTACACCTTC. It codes for CASSRPKTGEVAFGYTF. The genes are TRBV7-9 and TRBJ1-2; TRBD1 agrees at 8 bases. V dropped 5 bases and J dropped 7; count of bases not matched to a gene: 18. This CDR3 has 17 residues. From germline, CDR1 is SEHNR and CDR2 FQNEAQ (reference sequence). Full variable domain (missing parts from reference TRBV7-9 and TRBJ1-2): DTGVSQNPRHKITKRGQNVTFRCDPISEHNRLYWYRQTLGQGPEFLTYFQNEAQLEKSRLLSDRFSAERPKGSFSTLEIQRTEQGDSAMYLCASSRPKTGEVAFGYTFGSGTRLTVV.

This clone has only a few counts. The chain couples TRBV5-1 to TRBJ2-7; D call uncertain. The CDR3 has 14 amino acids. Trimming shortened V by 3 bases and J by 2 bases, and 12 bases separated the two germline ends. Germline CDR1 is SGHRS and CDR2 is YFSETQ. CDR3: CASSSSRHPYEQYF. The CDR3 nucleotides are TGCGCCAGCAGCTCCTCCCGACACCCCTACGAGCAGTACTTC.

The rearrangement joins TRBV4-2 to TRBJ1-5, with TRBD1 matching 8 bases. Germline V gene sequence: CDR1 LGHNA, CDR2 YNFKEQ. The CDR3 is 16 amino acids. With 4 bases clipped from V and 2 bases from J, the junction kept 7 bases outside the gene matches. CDR3 sequence (DNA): TGTGCCAGCAGCCTAGCTGAGGGACAGGGCAATCAGCCCCAGCATTTT. Protein product: CASSLAEGQGNQPQHF.